Presented here are 17 T cell receptor beta chains from one specimen sequenced in a study of blood T cell repertoires in COVID-19. Clones were read by immunoSEQ multiplex PCR, and TCRdb kept only the in-frame ones, dropping some. The table lists 150,000 or so clones, around three quarters of them singletons. Sequencing input: peripheral blood. Source of these receptors: a man older than 75 with acute or convalescent COVID-19.

This chain links TRBV28 with TRBJ2-1; 7 bases align to TRBD1. CDR3 length: 13 residues. V trimming: 4 bases; J trimming: 4 bases; junction bases outside the gene matches: 1. CDR1 is MDHEN and CDR2 is SYDVKM in the germline V gene. CDR3 bases: TGTGCCAGCAGTTGGGACAGATACAATGAGCAGTTCTTC. Protein: CASSWDRYNEQFF.

This clone was picked up one time. This chain links TRBV2 with TRBJ2-1, with D perhaps matching TRBD2 (5 bases). There are 13 residues in the CDR3. Trimming pared 6 bases from V and 5 bases from J, leaving 11 bases between. CDR1 and CDR2 (germline): SNHLY, FYNNEI. CDR3 nucleotide sequence: TGTGCCAGCAGGAGGGAGCAGCACAATGAGCAGTTCTTC. This translates into CASRREQHNEQFF.

Regarding this clone: Different DNA sequences within this sample yield the same CDR3. The rearrangement uses TRBV4-3 and TRBJ2-1, with 8 bases aligning to TRBD1. The CDR3 has 15 residues. Germline-derived CDR1 and CDR2 are LGHNA and YSLEER. V was pared by 1 base and J by 5 bases, with 4 bases of the junction left unmatched. This CDR3 reads CASSQGGTGDNEQFF. The CDR3 DNA is TGCGCCAGCAGCCAAGGGGGGACAGGCGACAATGAGCAGTTCTTC.

The V call is TRBV7-9, the J call TRBJ2-1, with a possible D match to TRBD2 (5 bases). Trimming removed 5 bases at V and 13 bases at J, with 15 bases between. The CDR3 sequence is 12 residues long. Germline V gives CDR1 SEHNR, CDR2 FQNEAQ (reference sequence). In nucleotides, the CDR3 is TGTGCCAGCAGCCCGATGGACTCGACCCAGTTCTTC. Protein product: CASSPMDSTQFF.

This chain uses TRBV19 with TRBJ1-5; D is possibly TRBD1 (6 bases). V was trimmed by 3 bases and J by 3 bases, leaving 15 bases between them. Germline V lookup: CDR1 LNHDA, CDR2 SQIVND (reference sequence). This CDR3 spans 16 amino acids. In DNA form, the CDR3 reads TGTGCCAGTAGTATCTTTGCGGGGGGCCCCAATCAGCCCCAGCATTTT. Protein sequence: CASSIFAGGPNQPQHF.

This clone has just one count. CDR3 coding DNA: TGTGCCAGCAGCTTGCCAGGGGGCAACGGCAATGAGCAGTTCTTC. Amino acid sequence: CASSLPGGNGNEQFF. V is TRBV5-4 and J is TRBJ2-1, with 8 positions matching TRBD1. CDR1 and CDR2 (germline): SGHNT, YYREEE (reference sequence). The CDR3 consists of 15 residues. V was clipped by 1 base and J by 6 bases; unmatched bases: 6.

The J gene is TRBJ1-2, the V gene TRBV6-6; 12 bases line up with TRBD1. The CDR3 extends over 16 amino acids. V gave up 7 bases and J gave up 8 bases; unmatched junction bases: 14. The germline V gene encodes CDR1 MNHNY and CDR2 SVGAGI (reference sequence). CDR3 protein: CASTRDPGTGGWGYTF. DNA for the CDR3: TGTGCCAGCACGAGAGATCCCGGGACAGGGGGCTGGGGCTACACCTTC.

This sequence joins TRBV9 and TRBJ2-2; no definite D call. Between the trimmed V and J ends, which lost 0 bases and 7 bases, there was a span of 10 bases. The CDR3 contains 14 residues. CDR1 and CDR2 (germline): SGDLS, YYNGEE. CDR3 nucleotides: TGTGCCAGCAGCGTAGGAGGTTCGGGCGGGGAGCTGTTTTTT. This translates into CASSVGGSGGELFF.

Concerning this clone: This specimen includes other DNA sequences encoding the same CDR3. V is TRBV7-2 and J is TRBJ2-7; weak D call: TRBD1 (5 bases). CDR1 is SGHTA, CDR2 FQGNSA, per germline. The length of the CDR3 is 14 residues. The V end lost 1 base, the J end lost 0 bases, and 7 bases lay between the germline ends. The CDR3 region is CASSLGGTSYEQYF. Here the CDR3 DNA reads TGTGCCAGCAGCTTAGGGGGCACCTCCTACGAGCAGTACTTC.

The chain joins TRBV6-5 to TRBJ1-1; 10 nucleotides match TRBD1. The CDR3 is 12 residues long. Germline V lookup: CDR1 MNHEY, CDR2 SVGAGI. With 3 bases clipped from V and 11 bases from J, the junction kept 3 bases outside the gene matches. The CDR3, as DNA: TGTGCCAGCAGTTATGGGGGACAGGGGGCTTTCTTT. Translating gives CASSYGGQGAFF.

The chain has TRBV4-2 and TRBJ2-7; the match to TRBD2 covers 7 bases. The junction had 5 bases not matched to a gene; V was cut back by 0 bases and J by 0 bases. The CDR3 is made up of 16 amino acids. CDR1 and CDR2 (germline): LGHNA, YNFKEQ. The CDR3 sequence: CASSQETAGTSYEQYF. CDR3 nucleotide sequence: TGTGCCAGCAGCCAAGAAACAGCGGGGACCTCCTACGAGCAGTACTTC.

This sequence joins TRBV2 and TRBJ2-6; 7 nucleotides align to TRBD2. The V gene's germline CDR1 is SNHLY and CDR2 FYNNEI. There are 15 residues in the CDR3. J was trimmed by 2 bases and V by 6 bases; bases with no gene match: 4. The CDR3 DNA follows: TGTGCCAGCAGGGGCGGGAGCGCTGGGGCCAACGTCCTGACTTTC. Translated, it gives CASRGGSAGANVLTF.

This sequence joins TRBV7-2 and TRBJ2-5; 7 positions match TRBD2. With 5 bases clipped from V and 3 bases from J, the junction kept 12 bases outside the gene matches. The CDR3 loop spans 16 amino acids. CDR1 and CDR2 from the germline V gene are SGHTA and FQGNSA. CDR3 in amino acids: CASSTLGGGFEETQYF. CDR3 bases: TGTGCCAGCAGCACCCTTGGGGGGGGGTTCGAAGAGACCCAGTACTTC.

The chain has TRBV3-1 (or the pseudogene TRBV3-2) and TRBJ1-1, with 12 nucleotides matching TRBD1. The CDR3 consists of 16 residues. From germline, CDR1 is LGHDT and CDR2 YNNKEL (reference sequence). V lost 3 bases and J lost 9; bases outside the gene matches: 11. This CDR3 reads CASSQGQGQGAEKAFF. CDR3 sequence (DNA): TGTGCCAGCAGCCAGGGCCAGGGACAGGGGGCAGAAAAAGCTTTCTTT.

CDR3 region: CASSPLSGGPSYNEQFF. CDR3 DNA sequence: TGTGCCAGCTCACCATTATCCGGGGGTCCCTCCTACAATGAGCAGTTCTTC. The chain uses TRBV18 and TRBJ2-1, with D perhaps matching TRBD2 (6 bases). This CDR3 has 17 residues. Trimming cost V 2 bases and J 0 bases, with 14 bases left between them. Germline lookup yields CDR1 KGHSH and CDR2 LQKENI.

The chain joins TRBV2 to TRBJ1-6; no reliable D call. Per the germline V gene, CDR1 is SNHLY and CDR2 is FYNNEI. CDR3 size: 15 residues. Trimming removed 7 bases at V and 10 bases at J, with 20 bases between. As DNA, the CDR3 is TGTGCCAGCACCCCCCCAGGAGTAGCGTCATCACCCCTCCACTTT. Its protein product is CASTPPGVASSPLHF.

The CDR3 DNA reads as TGTGCCAGCAGTTTTTCGCTAGCGGGGCTCAGCTACGAGCAGTACGTC. This sequence encodes CASSFSLAGLSYEQYV. J is TRBJ2-7 and V is TRBV28, with 9 bases lining up with TRBD2. CDR3 length: 16 residues. Germline lookup yields CDR1 MDHEN and CDR2 SYDVKM. V lost 3 bases and J lost 3; bases outside the gene matches: 9.